In its sample, the clone carrying this T cell receptor beta chain was seen a few times. The record originates from a study of blood T cell repertoires in COVID-19. TCRdb's table, derived via immunoSEQ multiplex PCR, lists solely in-frame clones and lacks some. The sample yields about 150,000 clones, roughly 87% seen once. In assigning cohorts, the study relied on participant-reported clinical history. CDR3 size: 14 residues. V gave up 8 bases and J gave up 5 bases; unmatched junction bases: 10. Germline loops: CDR1 LNHDA, CDR2 SQIVND (reference sequence). The chain couples TRBV19 to TRBJ2-5; 8 bases line up with TRBD2. Sequenced: PBMCs or T cells enriched from blood (not recorded which). The TCR sequence derives from a woman in her forties or fifties who had recovered from COVID-19. The CDR3 loop is CASSRAGVRETQYF. The CDR3 DNA follows: TGTGCCAGTTCTAGAGCGGGAGTTAGGGAGACCCAGTACTTC. The full variable domain, in which reference TRBV19 and TRBJ2-5 provide the parts outside the CDR3, is DGGITQSPKYLFRKEGQNVTLSCEQNLNHDAMYWYRQDPGQGLRLIYYSQIVNDFQKGDIAEGYSVSREKKESFPLTVTSAQKNPTAFYLCASSRAGVRETQYFGPGTRLLVL.